These T cell receptor beta chains were read from a single sample in a study of blood T cell repertoires in COVID-19. Produced via immunoSEQ multiplex PCR; TCRdb's table is partial and in-frame only. The repertoire includes 80,000 to 100,000 clones, roughly nine tenths of them detected once, and about 1.8% sits in the top ten. The sequenced sample consisted of peripheral blood. The receptors were gathered from a human donor with active COVID-19. The donor label of this sample is uncertain. CDR3s include the opening cysteine and the closing phenylalanine or tryptophan. The D gene is left open where the match is weak. The size entry is marked missing in some rows and otherwise reads once, few, many or a size class.

j_call clone_size d_call v_call cdr3_nt cdr3_aa
TRBJ2-5 . . TRBV7-8 TGTGCCAGCAGCTTAGAAGGAGGGTACCAAGAGACCCAGTACTTC CASSLEGGYQETQYF
TRBJ2-3 once TRBD2 TRBV5-4 TGTGCCAGCACACCCGTGGGAGGGTTGGCTGATACGCAGTATTTT CASTPVGGLADTQYF
TRBJ2-7 few TRBD2 TRBV6-2/TRBV6-3 TGTGCCAGCAGTTATGGCGGGGGGCCCTACGAGCAGTACTTC CASSYGGGPYEQYF
TRBJ2-4 . TRBD2 TRBV27 TGTGCCAGCAGTTTTAGAGGAGCGGGGGGGCCGAACATTCAGTACTTC CASSFRGAGGPNIQYF
TRBJ2-1 . TRBD2 TRBV7-3 TGTGCCAGCAGCTTGACTAGCGGTGTGTACAATGAGCAGTTCTTC CASSLTSGVYNEQFF
TRBJ1-2 . . TRBV7-8 TGTGCCAGCAGCTCAGGGTTTAACTATGGCTACACCTTC CASSSGFNYGYTF
TRBJ1-2 . . TRBV2 TGTGCCAGCAGTGCAGTACGCGGCCCCGATTATGGCTACACCTTC CASSAVRGPDYGYTF
TRBJ2-5 . TRBD1 TRBV5-1 TGCGCCAGCAGCCCTGGACAGGGTCAAGAGACCCAGTACTTC CASSPGQGQETQYF
TRBJ2-1 . TRBD1 TRBV2 TGTGCCAGCAGCCGGGACAGGGTGTACAATGAGCAGTTCTTC CASSRDRVYNEQFF
TRBJ1-4 . TRBD1 TRBV9 TGTGCCAGCAGCGCCCAGGGGGCGACGGGTGAAAAACTGTTTTTT CASSAQGATGEKLFF
TRBJ1-2 . . TRBV27 TGTGCCAGCAGTTTCAGTGAGGGTAACTATGGCTACACCTTC CASSFSEGNYGYTF
TRBJ1-3 . TRBD1 TRBV5-5 TGTGCCAGCAGCCCGAGTTTGGACAGGGGCGGAAACACCATATATTTT CASSPSLDRGGNTIYF
TRBJ1-1 . TRBD1 TRBV9 TGTGCCAGCAGCGTAGTCCCAGGGGGCATGGACACTGAAGCTTTCTTT CASSVVPGGMDTEAFF
TRBJ2-7 . . TRBV29-1 TGCAGCGTTGAAGAGGGCAGATACGAGCAGTACTTC CSVEEGRYEQYF
TRBJ2-1 . TRBD1 TRBV5-5 TGTGCCAGCAGCCCCCGCGCGACAGGGATTGACAATGAGCAGTTCTTC CASSPRATGIDNEQFF
TRBJ2-3 . . TRBV4-1 TGCGCCAGCAGCCCCCGGGACTCACTTCCTGGCACAGATACGCAGTATTTT CASSPRDSLPGTDTQYF
TRBJ2-3 . . TRBV5-1 TGCGCCAGCAGCTTTTCACGGGATCGAGTTCTTAGCACAGATACGCAGTATTTT CASSFSRDRVLSTDTQYF
TRBJ1-3 . . TRBV5-1 TGCGCCAGCAGCACGGGGGTTGGAAACACCATATATTTT CASSTGVGNTIYF
TRBJ1-1 once TRBD1 TRBV12-5 TGTGCTAGTGCCTCGGCGGGACAGGGCACTGAAGCTTTCTTT CASASAGQGTEAFF
TRBJ1-4 few TRBD1 TRBV19 TGTGCCACCAGGGACAGTACTAATGAAAAACTGTTTTTT CATRDSTNEKLFF
TRBJ2-1 . . TRBV5-4 TGTGCCAGCAGCTTGAGCGGGCTATACAATGAGCAGTTCTTC CASSLSGLYNEQFF
TRBJ2-5 . TRBD2 TRBV2 TGTGCCAGCAGTAGGACTAGCGGGGAGGGAGAGACCCAGTACTTC CASSRTSGEGETQYF